Listed below are T cell receptor beta chains from one sample, sequenced in a study of T cell clusters in autoimmune cytopenias. TCRdb re-called the multiplex PCR reads; one entry per CDR3 protein, DNA not given. The sample's table shows roughly 8,000 distinct CDR3 sequences. The sequenced sample consisted of peripheral blood. These receptors originate from a human donor with an autoimmune cytopenia or autoimmune hepatitis (not recorded which). Each CDR3 is given with its conserved first and last residue. Clone size is stated in some rows and not others, as once, few, many or a class when expanded.

abundance: medium-sized; j_gene: TRBJ2-1; v_gene: TRBV27; CDR3aa: CASSFQPGLVAYNEQFF
abundance: .; j_gene: TRBJ2-5; v_gene: TRBV5-1; CDR3aa: CASSPTVYQETQYF
abundance: .; j_gene: TRBJ1-5; v_gene: TRBV6-5; CDR3aa: CASRNRGVDQPQHF
abundance: .; j_gene: TRBJ2-1; v_gene: TRBV12-3/TRBV12-4; CDR3aa: CASRRLAGLDEQFF
abundance: .; j_gene: TRBJ2-3; v_gene: TRBV4-1; CDR3aa: CASSQSGTSGGLPSSTDTQYF
abundance: .; j_gene: TRBJ1-2; v_gene: TRBV6-5; CDR3aa: CASSELGGEGYTF
abundance: .; j_gene: TRBJ2-5; v_gene: TRBV20-1; CDR3aa: CSAWDTTKKETQYF
abundance: .; j_gene: TRBJ2-3; v_gene: TRBV6-5; CDR3aa: CASSYGTSGRDTQYF
abundance: .; j_gene: TRBJ2-1; v_gene: TRBV29-1; CDR3aa: CSVRGLAGGEQFF
abundance: .; j_gene: TRBJ1-1; v_gene: TRBV6-2/TRBV6-3; CDR3aa: CASSRQGQWTEAFF
abundance: .; j_gene: TRBJ1-5; v_gene: TRBV19; CDR3aa: CASRRESLYSNQPQHF
abundance: .; j_gene: TRBJ1-3; v_gene: TRBV4-2; CDR3aa: CASSQDGGQGNTIYF
abundance: medium-sized; j_gene: TRBJ1-5; v_gene: TRBV12-3/TRBV12-4; CDR3aa: CASQAGEGQPQHF
abundance: .; j_gene: TRBJ2-1; v_gene: TRBV30; CDR3aa: CAWSVGGFYNEQFF
abundance: .; j_gene: TRBJ1-1; v_gene: TRBV11-1; CDR3aa: CASSLVGAGAEAFF
abundance: .; j_gene: TRBJ2-3; v_gene: TRBV5-1; CDR3aa: CASKQGTLTDTQYF
abundance: medium-sized; j_gene: TRBJ1-6; v_gene: TRBV12-3/TRBV12-4; CDR3aa: CASGSESSYNSPLHF
abundance: .; j_gene: TRBJ1-1; v_gene: TRBV6-1; CDR3aa: CASSSKGNTEAFF
abundance: medium-sized; j_gene: TRBJ1-2; v_gene: TRBV30; CDR3aa: CAWSAQVRGFGYTF
abundance: medium-sized; j_gene: TRBJ2-3; v_gene: TRBV5-4; CDR3aa: CALTWGISTDTQYF
abundance: .; j_gene: TRBJ2-7; v_gene: TRBV12-3/TRBV12-4; CDR3aa: CASRWGAGGEEQYF
abundance: .; j_gene: TRBJ1-1; v_gene: TRBV12-3/TRBV12-4; CDR3aa: CASREGRGKNTEAFF
abundance: .; j_gene: TRBJ2-3; v_gene: TRBV7-2; CDR3aa: CASSLAVSADTQYF
abundance: medium-sized; j_gene: TRBJ1-1; v_gene: TRBV18; CDR3aa: CASSPRGQPGTEAFF
abundance: .; j_gene: TRBJ1-1; v_gene: TRBV5-6; CDR3aa: CASSPTPTTEAFF
abundance: medium-sized; j_gene: TRBJ2-3; v_gene: TRBV5-5; CDR3aa: CASSLQTGTDTQYF
abundance: .; j_gene: TRBJ2-5; v_gene: TRBV12-3/TRBV12-4; CDR3aa: CASSSGGETQYF
abundance: .; j_gene: TRBJ1-2; v_gene: TRBV6-1; CDR3aa: CASSALRTSFYGYTF
abundance: .; j_gene: TRBJ1-5; v_gene: TRBV19; CDR3aa: CASTRGGVFDNQPQHF
abundance: .; j_gene: TRBJ2-5; v_gene: TRBV6-2/TRBV6-3; CDR3aa: CASRRTAQETQYF
abundance: .; j_gene: TRBJ2-1; v_gene: TRBV6-4; CDR3aa: CASSDEGSSSSEQFF
abundance: .; j_gene: TRBJ2-3; v_gene: TRBV6-4; CDR3aa: CASANGYTDTQYF
abundance: .; j_gene: TRBJ1-1; v_gene: TRBV30; CDR3aa: CAWSVGTEAFF
abundance: medium-sized; j_gene: TRBJ1-3; v_gene: TRBV30; CDR3aa: CALRPGNTIYF
abundance: .; j_gene: TRBJ2-7; v_gene: TRBV7-2; CDR3aa: CASSTRQGYEQYF
abundance: medium-sized; j_gene: TRBJ1-4; v_gene: TRBV18; CDR3aa: CASSLGANEKLFF
abundance: medium-sized; j_gene: TRBJ1-5; v_gene: TRBV20-1; CDR3aa: CSARTGRRNQPQHF
abundance: .; j_gene: TRBJ2-7; v_gene: TRBV12-3/TRBV12-4; CDR3aa: CASSLKQTYEQYF
abundance: medium-sized; j_gene: TRBJ2-7; v_gene: TRBV30; CDR3aa: CASRTGETFRHEQYF
abundance: .; j_gene: TRBJ2-2; v_gene: TRBV7-9; CDR3aa: CASRWDRAMNTGELFF
abundance: .; j_gene: TRBJ1-1; v_gene: TRBV30; CDR3aa: CAWTPSVNTEAFF
abundance: .; j_gene: TRBJ2-2; v_gene: TRBV12-3/TRBV12-4; CDR3aa: CASSLQGARAGELFF
abundance: .; j_gene: TRBJ1-2; v_gene: TRBV7-9; CDR3aa: CASSLRGGADGYTF